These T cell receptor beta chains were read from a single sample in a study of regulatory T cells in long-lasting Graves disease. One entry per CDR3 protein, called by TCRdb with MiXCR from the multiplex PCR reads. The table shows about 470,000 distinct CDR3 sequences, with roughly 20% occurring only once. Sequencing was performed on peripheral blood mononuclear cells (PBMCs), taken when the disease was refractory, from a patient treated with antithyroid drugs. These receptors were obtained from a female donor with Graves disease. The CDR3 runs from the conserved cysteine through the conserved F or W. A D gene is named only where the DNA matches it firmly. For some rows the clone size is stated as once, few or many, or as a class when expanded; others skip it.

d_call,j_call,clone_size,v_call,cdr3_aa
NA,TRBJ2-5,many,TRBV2,CASKADHHSRETQYF
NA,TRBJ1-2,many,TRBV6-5,CASSYNGFGGIPGYTF
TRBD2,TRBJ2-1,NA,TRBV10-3,CAISESIAGGSYNEQFF
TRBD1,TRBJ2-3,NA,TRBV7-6,CASSLAEMTGWGTDTQYF
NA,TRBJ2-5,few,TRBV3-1,CASKGLPEETQYF
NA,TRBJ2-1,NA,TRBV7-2,CASSRTNEQFF
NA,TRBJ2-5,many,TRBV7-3,CASSLMGRGETQYF
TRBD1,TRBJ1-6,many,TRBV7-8,CASSFGDRGNSPLHF
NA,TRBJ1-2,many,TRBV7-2,CASSPYQPSDYGYTF
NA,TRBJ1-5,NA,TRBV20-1,CSARADSNQPQHF
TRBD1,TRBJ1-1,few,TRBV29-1,CSGRGGGGDGTEAFF
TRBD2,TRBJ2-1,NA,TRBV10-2,CASRALAGLDNEQFF
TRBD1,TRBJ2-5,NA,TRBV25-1,CASSNNRGQTQYF
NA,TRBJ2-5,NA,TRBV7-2,CASTLGGRMGTQYF
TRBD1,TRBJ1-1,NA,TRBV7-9,CASSSTGGANTEAFF
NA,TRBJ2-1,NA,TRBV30,CAFRRGNEQFF
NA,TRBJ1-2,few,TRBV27,CASSLRVPRNNYGYTF
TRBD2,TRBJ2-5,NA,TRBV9,CASSVELAGDQYF
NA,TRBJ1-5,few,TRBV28,CASTLRGFNNQPQHF
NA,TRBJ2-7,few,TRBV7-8,CASRRTLPYEQYF
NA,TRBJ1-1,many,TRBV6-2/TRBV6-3,CASSATRGGAEAFF
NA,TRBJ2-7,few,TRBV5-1,CASRGLEGVEQYF
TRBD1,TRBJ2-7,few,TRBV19,CASSLGEGGENHEQYF
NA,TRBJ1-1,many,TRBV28,CASSSLLNTEAFF
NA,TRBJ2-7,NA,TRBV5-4,CASSFRPSSEQYF
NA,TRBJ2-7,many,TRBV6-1,CASTLGYEQYF
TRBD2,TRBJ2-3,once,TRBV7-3,CASSSRLAGEDTQYF
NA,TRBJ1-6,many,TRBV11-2,CASSLSGQNSPLHF
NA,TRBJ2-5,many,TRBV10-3,CAISDPDPKPIQETQYF
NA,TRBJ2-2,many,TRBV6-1,CASSVKGTGELFF
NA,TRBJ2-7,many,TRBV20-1,CSAGGDNIYEQYF
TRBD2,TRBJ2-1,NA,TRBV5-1,CASSLVSAGDAYNEQFF
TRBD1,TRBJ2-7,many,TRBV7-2,CASRKIQGVGEQYF
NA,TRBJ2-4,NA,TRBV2,CASSERKGNIQYF
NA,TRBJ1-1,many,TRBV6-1,CASKGRSNTEAFF
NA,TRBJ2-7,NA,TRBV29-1,CSVERAGRGYEQYF
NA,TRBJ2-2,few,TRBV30,CASTYYGARYTGELFF
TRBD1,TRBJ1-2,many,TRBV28,CASSYPGQGQGYTF
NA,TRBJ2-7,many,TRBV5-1,CASSSSRYEQYF